A selection of T cell receptor beta chains follows, all from one sample in a study of T cell changes during pregnancy in multiple sclerosis. Generated by immunoSEQ multiplex PCR, the TCRdb table keeps only in-frame clones and is missing some. The sample yields 99,000 or so clones, approximately 95% seen once. Sequenced material: peripheral blood, taken after pregnancy. These receptors came from a female donor with multiple sclerosis, enrolled in a pregnancy study. Both conserved end residues are part of each CDR3. The D gene is left open where the match is weak. For some rows the clone size is stated as once, few or many, or as a class when expanded; others skip it.

abundance: NA; d_gene: NA; v_gene: TRBV19; j_gene: TRBJ1-4; CDR3aa: CASSGRGEKLFF; CDR3nt: TGTGCCAGTAGTGGCCGGGGGGAAAAACTGTTTTTT
abundance: NA; d_gene: TRBD2; v_gene: TRBV7-9; j_gene: TRBJ2-1; CDR3aa: CASSGLAGDLYNEQFF; CDR3nt: TGTGCCAGCAGCGGACTAGCGGGAGACTTATACAATGAGCAGTTCTTC
abundance: NA; d_gene: NA; v_gene: TRBV18; j_gene: TRBJ1-2; CDR3aa: CASSPPTESYGYTF; CDR3nt: TGTGCCAGCTCACCACCGACAGAGAGCTATGGCTACACCTTC
abundance: NA; d_gene: TRBD1; v_gene: TRBV30; j_gene: TRBJ1-5; CDR3aa: CAWNRGRDQPQHF; CDR3nt: TGTGCCTGGAACAGGGGGAGAGATCAGCCCCAGCATTTT
abundance: NA; d_gene: TRBD2; v_gene: TRBV2; j_gene: TRBJ2-2; CDR3aa: CASSVGTSGQNTGELFF; CDR3nt: TGTGCCAGCAGTGTCGGGACTAGCGGGCAGAACACCGGGGAGCTGTTTTTT
abundance: NA; d_gene: TRBD1; v_gene: TRBV11-3; j_gene: TRBJ2-1; CDR3aa: CASRDRAANEQFF; CDR3nt: TGTGCCAGCAGGGACAGGGCGGCCAATGAGCAGTTCTTC
abundance: NA; d_gene: TRBD1; v_gene: TRBV5-4; j_gene: TRBJ2-4; CDR3aa: CASSSGQGVTRDIQYF; CDR3nt: TGTGCCAGCAGCTCCGGACAGGGGGTTACTAGGGACATTCAGTACTTC
abundance: NA; d_gene: NA; v_gene: TRBV19; j_gene: TRBJ2-7; CDR3aa: CASSNSGSSYEQYF; CDR3nt: TGTGCCAGTAGTAATAGCGGCAGCTCCTACGAGCAGTACTTC
abundance: NA; d_gene: TRBD1; v_gene: TRBV19; j_gene: TRBJ2-2; CDR3aa: CASSITGQGTGELFF; CDR3nt: TGTGCCAGTAGTATCACCGGACAGGGGACCGGGGAGCTGTTTTTT
abundance: NA; d_gene: TRBD2; v_gene: TRBV7-9; j_gene: TRBJ2-2; CDR3aa: CASSLGGLAGVTGELFF; CDR3nt: TGTGCCAGCAGCTTAGGTGGACTAGCGGGAGTTACCGGGGAGCTGTTTTTT
abundance: NA; d_gene: TRBD1; v_gene: TRBV6-5; j_gene: TRBJ2-3; CDR3aa: CASSYGAGGYTDTQYF; CDR3nt: TGTGCCAGCAGTTACGGGGCAGGGGGCTACACAGATACGCAGTATTTT
abundance: NA; d_gene: NA; v_gene: TRBV6-1; j_gene: TRBJ1-5; CDR3aa: CASSEGPRRNQPQHF; CDR3nt: TGTGCCAGCAGTGAAGGTCCCAGGAGGAATCAGCCCCAGCATTTT
abundance: NA; d_gene: TRBD2; v_gene: TRBV28; j_gene: TRBJ2-7; CDR3aa: CASSSSGGRYEQYF; CDR3nt: TGTGCCAGCAGTTCCTCCGGCGGGAGATACGAGCAGTACTTC
abundance: NA; d_gene: NA; v_gene: TRBV4-1; j_gene: TRBJ2-5; CDR3aa: CASSPGDSQETQYF; CDR3nt: TGCGCCAGCAGCCCTGGTGACAGCCAAGAGACCCAGTACTTC
abundance: NA; d_gene: TRBD2; v_gene: TRBV6-6; j_gene: TRBJ2-7; CDR3aa: CASRRAGDTSEQYF; CDR3nt: TGTGCCAGCAGACGAGCGGGAGACACTAGTGAGCAGTACTTC
abundance: once; d_gene: NA; v_gene: TRBV5-1; j_gene: TRBJ1-1; CDR3aa: CASSLGTGWDTEAFF; CDR3nt: TGCGCCAGCAGCTTGGGTACAGGGTGGGATACTGAAGCTTTCTTT
abundance: NA; d_gene: NA; v_gene: TRBV5-6; j_gene: TRBJ2-6; CDR3aa: CASSWGGPGANVLTF; CDR3nt: TGTGCCAGCAGCTGGGGCGGTCCTGGGGCCAACGTCCTGACTTTC
abundance: NA; d_gene: TRBD1; v_gene: TRBV19; j_gene: TRBJ2-7; CDR3aa: CASSTWDSPYEQYF; CDR3nt: TGTGCCAGTAGTACCTGGGACAGCCCCTACGAGCAGTACTTC
abundance: NA; d_gene: NA; v_gene: TRBV2; j_gene: TRBJ2-1; CDR3aa: CASSGGVNEQFF; CDR3nt: TGTGCCAGCAGTGGGGGCGTCAATGAGCAGTTCTTC
abundance: once; d_gene: NA; v_gene: TRBV19; j_gene: TRBJ2-1; CDR3aa: CASSTSGAAYNEQFF; CDR3nt: TGTGCCAGTAGTACGTCGGGAGCAGCCTACAATGAGCAGTTCTTC
abundance: NA; d_gene: TRBD1; v_gene: TRBV6-5; j_gene: TRBJ1-2; CDR3aa: CASTRQGAHYGYTF; CDR3nt: TGTGCCAGCACTAGGCAGGGGGCTCACTATGGCTACACCTTC
abundance: NA; d_gene: TRBD2; v_gene: TRBV6-5; j_gene: TRBJ2-7; CDR3aa: CASSSGRDYEQYF; CDR3nt: TGTGCCAGCAGTTCTGGGAGGGACTACGAGCAGTACTTC
abundance: NA; d_gene: TRBD1; v_gene: TRBV6-5; j_gene: TRBJ1-3; CDR3aa: CASRVGTEAGNTIYF; CDR3nt: TGTGCCAGCAGAGTCGGGACAGAAGCTGGAAACACCATATATTTT
abundance: NA; d_gene: TRBD2; v_gene: TRBV28; j_gene: TRBJ2-1; CDR3aa: CASMTSGRANEQFF; CDR3nt: TGTGCCAGCATGACTAGCGGGAGGGCCAATGAGCAGTTCTTC
abundance: NA; d_gene: NA; v_gene: TRBV7-9; j_gene: TRBJ2-4; CDR3aa: CASSLGAGVTKNIQYF; CDR3nt: TGTGCCAGCAGCTTAGGGGCAGGCGTGACCAAAAACATTCAGTACTTC
abundance: NA; d_gene: NA; v_gene: TRBV12-1; j_gene: TRBJ2-5; CDR3aa: CASSFNAGQETQYF; CDR3nt: TGTGCCAGCAGCTTTAACGCAGGCCAAGAGACCCAGTACTTC
abundance: NA; d_gene: NA; v_gene: TRBV5-1; j_gene: TRBJ2-1; CDR3aa: CASSLAILTNSYNEQFF; CDR3nt: TGCGCCAGCAGCTTGGCCATACTAACCAACTCCTACAATGAGCAGTTCTTC
abundance: NA; d_gene: NA; v_gene: TRBV7-2; j_gene: TRBJ2-5; CDR3aa: CASSLFRGYQETQYF; CDR3nt: TGTGCCAGCAGCTTATTCCGGGGATACCAAGAGACCCAGTACTTC
abundance: NA; d_gene: NA; v_gene: TRBV5-5; j_gene: TRBJ2-7; CDR3aa: CASTRKTPDTQYF; CDR3nt: TGTGCCAGCACCCGGAAAACGCCCGACACGCAGTACTTC
abundance: NA; d_gene: NA; v_gene: TRBV9; j_gene: TRBJ1-3; CDR3aa: CASSVGQVSGNTIYF; CDR3nt: TGTGCCAGCAGCGTAGGGCAGGTCTCTGGAAACACCATATATTTT
abundance: NA; d_gene: NA; v_gene: TRBV18; j_gene: TRBJ1-1; CDR3aa: CASSPLGKGANTEAFF; CDR3nt: TGTGCCAGCTCACCCCTAGGTAAAGGAGCGAACACTGAAGCTTTCTTT
abundance: NA; d_gene: NA; v_gene: TRBV30; j_gene: TRBJ2-1; CDR3aa: CAWSVAFEDEQFF; CDR3nt: TGTGCCTGGAGTGTGGCCTTCGAGGATGAGCAGTTCTTC
abundance: NA; d_gene: TRBD2; v_gene: TRBV5-4; j_gene: TRBJ2-7; CDR3aa: CASSFLAGGSYEQYF; CDR3nt: TGTGCCAGCAGCTTTCTAGCGGGAGGCTCCTACGAGCAGTACTTC
abundance: NA; d_gene: NA; v_gene: TRBV2; j_gene: TRBJ2-4; CDR3aa: CASSSVGTDTKNIQYF; CDR3nt: TGTGCCAGCAGTTCCGTCGGGACTGATACCAAAAACATTCAGTACTTC
abundance: NA; d_gene: NA; v_gene: TRBV5-1; j_gene: TRBJ1-5; CDR3aa: CASSLTGLQPQHF; CDR3nt: TGCGCCAGCAGCTTGACAGGGCTTCAGCCCCAGCATTTT
abundance: NA; d_gene: NA; v_gene: TRBV5-8; j_gene: TRBJ2-3; CDR3aa: CASLVTSTDTQYF; CDR3nt: TGTGCCAGCCTCGTTACTAGCACAGATACGCAGTATTTT
abundance: NA; d_gene: TRBD2; v_gene: TRBV6-6; j_gene: TRBJ2-2; CDR3aa: CASSSGGGLATGELFF; CDR3nt: TGTGCCAGCAGTAGCGGGGGGGGCCTTGCCACCGGGGAGCTGTTTTTT
abundance: NA; d_gene: NA; v_gene: TRBV7-9; j_gene: TRBJ2-7; CDR3aa: CASSPGPGAYEQYF; CDR3nt: TGTGCCAGCAGCCCGGGCCCCGGGGCCTACGAGCAGTACTTC
abundance: NA; d_gene: TRBD2; v_gene: TRBV5-1; j_gene: TRBJ2-1; CDR3aa: CASSLTSGGGNEQFF; CDR3nt: TGCGCCAGCAGCTTAACTAGCGGTGGGGGGAATGAGCAGTTCTTC
abundance: NA; d_gene: NA; v_gene: TRBV19; j_gene: TRBJ2-7; CDR3aa: CASSMAGAYEQYF; CDR3nt: TGTGCCAGTAGTATGGCAGGGGCCTACGAGCAGTACTTC
abundance: NA; d_gene: TRBD2; v_gene: TRBV18; j_gene: TRBJ2-1; CDR3aa: CASSPPTSGMWYEQFF; CDR3nt: TGTGCCAGCTCACCACCGACTAGCGGGATGTGGTATGAGCAGTTCTTC
abundance: once; d_gene: TRBD1; v_gene: TRBV27; j_gene: TRBJ2-1; CDR3aa: CASSLGDRPYNEQFF; CDR3nt: TGTGCCAGCAGTTTAGGGGACAGACCGTACAATGAGCAGTTCTTC
abundance: NA; d_gene: TRBD2; v_gene: TRBV13; j_gene: TRBJ2-1; CDR3aa: CASSSPGTSGRNEQFF; CDR3nt: TGTGCCAGCAGCTCCCCCGGGACTAGCGGGAGAAATGAGCAGTTCTTC
abundance: NA; d_gene: NA; v_gene: TRBV7-6; j_gene: TRBJ2-1; CDR3aa: CASSPSGSSYNEQFF; CDR3nt: TGTGCCAGCAGCCCGAGCGGTAGCTCCTACAATGAGCAGTTCTTC
abundance: NA; d_gene: NA; v_gene: TRBV10-2; j_gene: TRBJ2-2; CDR3aa: CASVWAGNTGELFF; CDR3nt: TGCGCCAGCGTCTGGGCGGGGAACACCGGGGAGCTGTTTTTT
abundance: NA; d_gene: NA; v_gene: TRBV30; j_gene: TRBJ2-7; CDR3aa: CAWSVGGSLTAYF; CDR3nt: TGTGCCTGGAGTGTGGGAGGCAGTTTGACTGCGTACTTC
abundance: NA; d_gene: TRBD1; v_gene: TRBV5-1; j_gene: TRBJ1-5; CDR3aa: CASSLSGTGSNQPQHF; CDR3nt: TGCGCCAGCAGCTTGAGTGGGACAGGTAGCAATCAGCCCCAGCATTTT
abundance: NA; d_gene: NA; v_gene: TRBV19; j_gene: TRBJ1-2; CDR3aa: CASSTTTGLYGYTF; CDR3nt: TGTGCCAGTAGTACCACTACAGGGTTGTATGGCTACACCTTC
abundance: NA; d_gene: TRBD1; v_gene: TRBV4-1; j_gene: TRBJ2-7; CDR3aa: CASSPGDSSYEQYF; CDR3nt: TGCGCCAGCAGCCCTGGGGACAGCTCCTACGAGCAGTACTTC
abundance: NA; d_gene: TRBD1; v_gene: TRBV29-1; j_gene: TRBJ2-7; CDR3aa: CSVERGTGGEQYF; CDR3nt: TGCAGCGTTGAACGTGGGACAGGAGGCGAGCAGTACTTC
abundance: NA; d_gene: NA; v_gene: TRBV11-2; j_gene: TRBJ1-2; CDR3aa: CASSLGRGGGHYGYTF; CDR3nt: TGTGCCAGCAGCTTAGGGAGAGGGGGAGGGCACTATGGCTACACCTTC
abundance: NA; d_gene: NA; v_gene: TRBV27; j_gene: TRBJ2-7; CDR3aa: CASSPTPGSSTDEQYF; CDR3nt: TGTGCCAGCAGTCCGACTCCGGGGTCGAGCACGGACGAGCAGTACTTC
abundance: few; d_gene: NA; v_gene: TRBV18; j_gene: TRBJ2-1; CDR3aa: CASSPLPPVLGSEQFF; CDR3nt: TGTGCCAGCTCACCACTACCCCCTGTCCTAGGTAGTGAGCAGTTCTTC